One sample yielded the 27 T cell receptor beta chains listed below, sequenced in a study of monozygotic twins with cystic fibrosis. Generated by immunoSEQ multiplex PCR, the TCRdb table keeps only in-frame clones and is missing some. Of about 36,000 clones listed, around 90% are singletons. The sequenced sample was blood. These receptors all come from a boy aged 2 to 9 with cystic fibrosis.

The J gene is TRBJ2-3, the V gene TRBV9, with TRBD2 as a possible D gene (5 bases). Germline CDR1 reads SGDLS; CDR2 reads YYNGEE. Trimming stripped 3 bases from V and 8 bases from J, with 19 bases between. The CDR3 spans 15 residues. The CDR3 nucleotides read TGTGCCAGCAGCGCTCTGGGCCGGGAAGGAGGTACGCAGTATTTT. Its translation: CASSALGREGGTQYF.

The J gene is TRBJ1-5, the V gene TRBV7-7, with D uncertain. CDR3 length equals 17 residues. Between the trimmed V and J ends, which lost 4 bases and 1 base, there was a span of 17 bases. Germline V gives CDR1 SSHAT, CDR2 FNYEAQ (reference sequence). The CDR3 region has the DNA TGTGCCAGCAGCTACCGCCCACAGAAATTCAGCAATCAGCCCCAGCATTTT. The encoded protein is CASSYRPQKFSNQPQHF.

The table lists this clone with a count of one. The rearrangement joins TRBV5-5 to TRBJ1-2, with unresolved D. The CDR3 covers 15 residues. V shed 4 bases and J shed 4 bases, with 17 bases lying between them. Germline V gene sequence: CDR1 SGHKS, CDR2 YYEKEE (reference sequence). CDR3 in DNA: TGTGCCAGCAGCACCGGCGTACAGCTACTCTATGGCTACACCTTC. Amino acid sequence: CASSTGVQLLYGYTF.

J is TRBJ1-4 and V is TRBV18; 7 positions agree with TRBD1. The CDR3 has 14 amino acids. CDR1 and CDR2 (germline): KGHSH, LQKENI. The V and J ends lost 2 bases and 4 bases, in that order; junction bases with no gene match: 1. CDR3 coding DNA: TGTGCCAGCTCACCAGGACAGGATAATGAAAAACTGTTTTTT. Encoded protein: CASSPGQDNEKLFF.

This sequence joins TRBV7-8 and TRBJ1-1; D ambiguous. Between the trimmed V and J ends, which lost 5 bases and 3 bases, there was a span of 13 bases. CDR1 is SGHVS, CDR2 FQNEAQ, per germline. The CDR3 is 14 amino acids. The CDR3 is CASSRGNGYTEAFF. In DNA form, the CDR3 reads TGTGCCAGCAGCCGAGGAAACGGGTACACTGAAGCTTTCTTT.

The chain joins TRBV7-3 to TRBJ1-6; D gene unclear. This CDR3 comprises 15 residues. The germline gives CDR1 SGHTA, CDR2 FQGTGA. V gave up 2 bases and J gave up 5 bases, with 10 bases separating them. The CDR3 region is CASSLGRPDNSPLHF. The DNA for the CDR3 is TGTGCCAGCAGCTTAGGTCGGCCGGATAATTCACCCCTCCACTTT.

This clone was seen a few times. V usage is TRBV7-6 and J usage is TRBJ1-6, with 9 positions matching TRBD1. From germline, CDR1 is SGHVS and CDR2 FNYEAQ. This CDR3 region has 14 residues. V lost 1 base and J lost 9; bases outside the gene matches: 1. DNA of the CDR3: TGTGCCAGCAGCTTAGGACAGGGGGTTTCACCCCTCCACTTT. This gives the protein CASSLGQGVSPLHF.

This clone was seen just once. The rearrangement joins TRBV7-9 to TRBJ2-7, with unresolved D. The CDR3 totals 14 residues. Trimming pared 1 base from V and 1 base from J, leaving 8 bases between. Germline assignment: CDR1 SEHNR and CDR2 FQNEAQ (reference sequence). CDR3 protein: CASSLDKVSYEQYF. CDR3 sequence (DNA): TGTGCCAGCAGCTTAGATAAGGTGTCCTACGAGCAGTACTTC.

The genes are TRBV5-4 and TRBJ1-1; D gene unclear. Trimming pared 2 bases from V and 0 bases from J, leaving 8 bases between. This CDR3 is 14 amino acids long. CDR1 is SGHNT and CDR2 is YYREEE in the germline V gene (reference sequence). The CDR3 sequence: CASSLDTMNTEAFF. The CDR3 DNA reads TGTGCCAGCAGCTTAGACACCATGAACACTGAAGCTTTCTTT. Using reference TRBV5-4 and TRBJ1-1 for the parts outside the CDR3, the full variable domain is ETGVTQSPTHLIKTRGQQVTLRCSSQSGHNTVSWYQQALGQGPQFIFQYYREEENGRGNFPPRFSGLQFPNYSSELNVNALELDDSALYLCASSLDTMNTEAFFGQGTRLTVV.

The CDR3 spells CASSQERTGIIEAFF. In nucleotides, the CDR3 is TGCGCCAGCAGCCAAGAGCGCACAGGGATAATTGAAGCTTTCTTT. V and J are TRBV4-3 and TRBJ1-1; a possible D gene is TRBD1 (6 bases). This CDR3 spans 15 amino acids. Per the germline V gene, CDR1 is LGHNA and CDR2 is YSLEER. V was cut by 0 bases and J by 7 bases, with 15 bases left in between.

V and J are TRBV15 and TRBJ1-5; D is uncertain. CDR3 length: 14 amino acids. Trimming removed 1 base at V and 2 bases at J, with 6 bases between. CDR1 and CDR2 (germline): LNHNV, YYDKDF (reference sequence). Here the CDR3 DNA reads TGTGCCACCAGCAGAGCGAGGGGCAATCAGCCCCAGCATTTT. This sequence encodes CATSRARGNQPQHF.

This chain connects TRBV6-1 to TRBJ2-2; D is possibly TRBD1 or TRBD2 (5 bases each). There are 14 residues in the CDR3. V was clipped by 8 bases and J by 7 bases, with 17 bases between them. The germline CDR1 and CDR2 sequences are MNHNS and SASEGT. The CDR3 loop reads CASQGERKYGELFF. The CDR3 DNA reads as TGTGCCAGCCAGGGAGAGAGGAAATACGGGGAGCTGTTTTTT.

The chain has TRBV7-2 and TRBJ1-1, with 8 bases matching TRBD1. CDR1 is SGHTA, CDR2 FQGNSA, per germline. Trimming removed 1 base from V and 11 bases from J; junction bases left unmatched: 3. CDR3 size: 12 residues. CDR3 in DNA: TGTGCCAGCAGCTTAGAGACAGGGGCGGCTTTCTTT. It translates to CASSLETGAAFF.

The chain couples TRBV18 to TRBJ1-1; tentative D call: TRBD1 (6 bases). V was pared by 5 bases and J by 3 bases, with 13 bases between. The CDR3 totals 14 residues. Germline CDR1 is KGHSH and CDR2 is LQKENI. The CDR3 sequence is CASSTRDTHTEAFF. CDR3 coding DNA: TGTGCCAGCTCAACCCGGGACACGCACACTGAAGCTTTCTTT.

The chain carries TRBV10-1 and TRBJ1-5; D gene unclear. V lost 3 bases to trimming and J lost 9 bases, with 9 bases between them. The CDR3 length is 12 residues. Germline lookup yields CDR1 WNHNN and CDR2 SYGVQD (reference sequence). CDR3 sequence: CASSEVDGPQHF. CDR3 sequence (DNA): TGCGCCAGCAGTGAAGTGGACGGGCCCCAGCATTTT.

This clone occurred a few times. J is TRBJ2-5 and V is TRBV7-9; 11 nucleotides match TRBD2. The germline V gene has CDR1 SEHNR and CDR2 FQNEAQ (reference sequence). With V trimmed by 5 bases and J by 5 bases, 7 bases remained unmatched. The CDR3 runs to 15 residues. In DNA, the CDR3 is TGTGCCAGCAGCCTCCCGGGACTAGCGGAGGAGACCCAGTACTTC. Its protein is CASSLPGLAEETQYF. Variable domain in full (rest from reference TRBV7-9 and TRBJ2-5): DTGVSQNPRHKITKRGQNVTFRCDPISEHNRLYWYRQTLGQGPEFLTYFQNEAQLEKSRLLSDRFSAERPKGSFSTLEIQRTEQGDSAMYLCASSLPGLAEETQYFGPGTRLLVL.

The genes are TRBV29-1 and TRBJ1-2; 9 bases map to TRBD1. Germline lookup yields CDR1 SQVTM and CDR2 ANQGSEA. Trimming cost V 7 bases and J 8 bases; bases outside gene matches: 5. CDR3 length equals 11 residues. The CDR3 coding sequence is TGCAGCGGGGGACAGGGCGACGGCTACACCTTC. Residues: CSGGQGDGYTF.

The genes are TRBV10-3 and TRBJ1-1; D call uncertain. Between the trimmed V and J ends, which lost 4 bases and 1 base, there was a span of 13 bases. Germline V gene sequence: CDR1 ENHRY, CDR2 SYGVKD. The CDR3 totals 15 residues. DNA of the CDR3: TGTGCCATCAGTGTTAGGTTGAATGCGAACACTGAAGCTTTCTTT. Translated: CAISVRLNANTEAFF.

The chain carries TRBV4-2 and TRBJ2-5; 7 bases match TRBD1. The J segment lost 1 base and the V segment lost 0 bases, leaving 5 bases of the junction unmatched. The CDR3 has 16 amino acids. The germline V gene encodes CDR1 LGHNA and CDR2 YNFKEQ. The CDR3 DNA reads TGTGCCAGCAGCCAAGATCCCAGACAGGGCCAAGAGACCCAGTACTTC. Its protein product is CASSQDPRQGQETQYF.

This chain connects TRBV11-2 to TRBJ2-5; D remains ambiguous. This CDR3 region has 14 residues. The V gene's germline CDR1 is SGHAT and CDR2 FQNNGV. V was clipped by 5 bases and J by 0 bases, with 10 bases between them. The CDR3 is CASSPGDYQETQYF. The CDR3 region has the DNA TGTGCCAGCAGCCCCGGAGACTACCAAGAGACCCAGTACTTC.

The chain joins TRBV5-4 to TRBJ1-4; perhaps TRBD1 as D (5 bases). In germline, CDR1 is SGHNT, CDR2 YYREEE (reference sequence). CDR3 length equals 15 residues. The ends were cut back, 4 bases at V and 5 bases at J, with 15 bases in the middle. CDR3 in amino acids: CASSQGTARNEKLFF. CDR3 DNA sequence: TGTGCCAGCAGCCAAGGGACTGCCCGAAATGAAAAACTGTTTTTT.

The CDR3 sequence: CASSVLTTGSFYEQYF. The CDR3 DNA reads TGTGCCAGCAGTGTACTTACTACAGGGAGCTTTTACGAGCAGTACTTC. The chain combines TRBV6-1 with TRBJ2-7; possibly TRBD1 for D (6 bases). Germline loops: CDR1 MNHNS, CDR2 SASEGT. This CDR3 comprises 16 residues. Trimming cost V 4 bases and J 4 bases, with 20 bases left between them.

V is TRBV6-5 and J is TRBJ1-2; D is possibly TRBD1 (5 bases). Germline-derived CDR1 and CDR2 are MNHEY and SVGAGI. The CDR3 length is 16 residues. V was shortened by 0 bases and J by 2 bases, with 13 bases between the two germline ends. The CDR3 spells CASSYSFGHWNYGYTF. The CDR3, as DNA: TGTGCCAGCAGTTACTCGTTTGGACATTGGAACTATGGCTACACCTTC.

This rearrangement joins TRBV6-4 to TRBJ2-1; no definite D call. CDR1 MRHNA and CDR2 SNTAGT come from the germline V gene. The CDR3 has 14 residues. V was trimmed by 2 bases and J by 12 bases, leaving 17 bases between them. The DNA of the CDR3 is TGTGCCAGCAGTGACGGTAGGGCTCCCATGGGGCAGTTCTTC. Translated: CASSDGRAPMGQFF.

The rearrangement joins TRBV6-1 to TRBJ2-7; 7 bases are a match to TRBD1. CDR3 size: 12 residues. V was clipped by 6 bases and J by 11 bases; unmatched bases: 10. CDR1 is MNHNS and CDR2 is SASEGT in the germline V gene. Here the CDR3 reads CASSPSPTGKYF. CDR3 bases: TGTGCCAGCAGCCCCTCACCGACAGGGAAGTACTTC.

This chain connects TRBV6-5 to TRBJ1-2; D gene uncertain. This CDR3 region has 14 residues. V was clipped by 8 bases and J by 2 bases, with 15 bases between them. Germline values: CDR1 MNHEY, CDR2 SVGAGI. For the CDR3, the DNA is TGTGCCAGCTATACGTCAGGCGCGAACTATGGCTACACCTTC. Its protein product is CASYTSGANYGYTF.

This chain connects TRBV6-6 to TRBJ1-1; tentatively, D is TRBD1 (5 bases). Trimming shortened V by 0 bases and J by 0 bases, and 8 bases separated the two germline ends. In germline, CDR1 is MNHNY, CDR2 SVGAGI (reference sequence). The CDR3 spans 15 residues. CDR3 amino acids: CASSYSEGMNTEAFF. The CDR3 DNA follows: TGTGCCAGCAGTTACTCGGAGGGGATGAACACTGAAGCTTTCTTT.